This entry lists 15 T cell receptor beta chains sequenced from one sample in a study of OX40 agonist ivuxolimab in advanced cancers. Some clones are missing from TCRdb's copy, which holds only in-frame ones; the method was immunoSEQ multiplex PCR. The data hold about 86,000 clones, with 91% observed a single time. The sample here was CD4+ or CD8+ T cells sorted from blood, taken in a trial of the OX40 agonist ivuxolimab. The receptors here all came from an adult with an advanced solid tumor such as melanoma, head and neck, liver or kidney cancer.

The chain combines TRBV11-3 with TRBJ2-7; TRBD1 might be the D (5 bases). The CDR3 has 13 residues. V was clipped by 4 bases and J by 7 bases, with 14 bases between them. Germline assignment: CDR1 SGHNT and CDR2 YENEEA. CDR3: CASSSTQGGEQYF. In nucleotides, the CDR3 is TGTGCCAGCAGCTCAACCCAGGGTGGAGAGCAGTACTTC. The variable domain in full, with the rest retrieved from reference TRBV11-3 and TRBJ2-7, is EAGVVQSPRYKIIEKKQPVAFWCNPISGHNTLYWYLQNLGQGPELLIRYENEEAVDDSQLPKDRFSAERLKGVDSTLKIQPAELGDSAVYLCASSSTQGGEQYFGPGTRLTVT.

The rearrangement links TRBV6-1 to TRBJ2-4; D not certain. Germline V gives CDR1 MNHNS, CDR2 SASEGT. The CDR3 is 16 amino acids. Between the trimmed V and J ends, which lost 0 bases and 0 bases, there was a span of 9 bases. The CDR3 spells CASSEAARLAKNIQYF. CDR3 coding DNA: TGTGCCAGCAGTGAAGCGGCGCGGTTAGCCAAAAACATTCAGTACTTC.

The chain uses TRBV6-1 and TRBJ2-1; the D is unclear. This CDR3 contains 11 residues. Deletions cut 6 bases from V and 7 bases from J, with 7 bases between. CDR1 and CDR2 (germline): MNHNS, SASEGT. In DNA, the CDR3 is TGTGCCAGCAGGGTGAAAAATGAGCAGTTCTTC. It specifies CASRVKNEQFF.

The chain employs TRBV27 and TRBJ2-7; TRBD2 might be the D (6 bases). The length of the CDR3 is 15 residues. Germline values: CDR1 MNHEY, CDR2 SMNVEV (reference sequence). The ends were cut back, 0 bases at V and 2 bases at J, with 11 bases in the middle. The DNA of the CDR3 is TGTGCCAGCAGTTTATCTCCGGGAGAGACCTACGAGCAGTACTTC. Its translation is CASSLSPGETYEQYF.

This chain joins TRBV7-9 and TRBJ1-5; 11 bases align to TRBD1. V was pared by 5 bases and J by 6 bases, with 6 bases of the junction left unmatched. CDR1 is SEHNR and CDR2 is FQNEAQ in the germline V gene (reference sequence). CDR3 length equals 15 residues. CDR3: CASSPGQGGPQPQHF. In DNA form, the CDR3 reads TGTGCCAGCAGCCCGGGACAGGGGGGGCCTCAGCCCCAGCATTTT. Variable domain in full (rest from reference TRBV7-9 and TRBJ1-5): DTGVSQNPRHKITKRGQNVTFRCDPISEHNRLYWYRQTLGQGPEFLTYFQNEAQLEKSRLLSDRFSAERPKGSFSTLEIQRTEQGDSAMYLCASSPGQGGPQPQHFGDGTRLSIL.

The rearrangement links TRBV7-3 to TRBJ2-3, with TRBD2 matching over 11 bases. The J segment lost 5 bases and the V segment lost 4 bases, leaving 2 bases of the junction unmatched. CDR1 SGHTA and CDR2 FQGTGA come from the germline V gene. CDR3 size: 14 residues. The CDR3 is CASSSGLAGDTQYF. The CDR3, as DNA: TGTGCCAGCAGCTCCGGACTAGCGGGAGATACGCAGTATTTT. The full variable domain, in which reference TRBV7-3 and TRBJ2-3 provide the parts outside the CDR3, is GAGVSQTPSNKVTEKGKYVELRCDPISGHTALYWYRQSLGQGPEFLIYFQGTGAADDSGLPNDRFFAVRPEGSVSTLKIQRTERGDSAVYLCASSSGLAGDTQYFGPGTRLTVL.

The chain's CDR3 is CASSLGGSGANVLTF. The CDR3 nucleotides are TGTGCCAGCAGTTTAGGGGGCTCTGGGGCCAACGTCCTGACTTTC. The rearrangement joins TRBV28 to TRBJ2-6; the D call may be TRBD1 or TRBD2 (5 bases each). Trimming removed 2 bases from V and 0 bases from J, with 5 bases in between. Germline V lookup: CDR1 MDHEN, CDR2 SYDVKM. The CDR3 runs to 15 residues.

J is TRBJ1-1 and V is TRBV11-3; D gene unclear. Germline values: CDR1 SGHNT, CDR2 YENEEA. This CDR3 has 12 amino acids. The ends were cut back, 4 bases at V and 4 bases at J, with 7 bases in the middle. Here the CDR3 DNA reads TGTGCCAGCAGCTCTGAGGGCACTGAAGCTTTCTTT. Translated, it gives CASSSEGTEAFF.

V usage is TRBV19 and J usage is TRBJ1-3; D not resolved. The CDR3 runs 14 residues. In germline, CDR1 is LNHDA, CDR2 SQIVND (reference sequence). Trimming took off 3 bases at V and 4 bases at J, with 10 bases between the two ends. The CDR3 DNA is TGTGCCAGTAGTATGTTATATCAGGGAAACACCATATATTTT. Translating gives CASSMLYQGNTIYF.

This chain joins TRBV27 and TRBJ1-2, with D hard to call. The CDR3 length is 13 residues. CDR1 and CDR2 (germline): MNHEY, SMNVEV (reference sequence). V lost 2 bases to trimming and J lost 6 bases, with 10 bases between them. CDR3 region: CASSLNRRNGYTF. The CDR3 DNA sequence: TGTGCCAGCAGTTTAAATCGACGGAATGGCTACACCTTC.

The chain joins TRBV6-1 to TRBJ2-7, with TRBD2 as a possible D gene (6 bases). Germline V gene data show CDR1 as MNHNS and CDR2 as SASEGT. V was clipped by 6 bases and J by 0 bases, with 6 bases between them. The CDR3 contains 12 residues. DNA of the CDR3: TGTGCCAGCAGGACTAGCTCCTACGAGCAGTACTTC. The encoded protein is CASRTSSYEQYF.

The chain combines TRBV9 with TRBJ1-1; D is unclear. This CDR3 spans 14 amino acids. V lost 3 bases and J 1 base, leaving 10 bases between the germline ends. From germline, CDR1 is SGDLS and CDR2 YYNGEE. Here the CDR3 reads CASSARIANTEAFF. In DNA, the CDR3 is TGTGCCAGCAGCGCAAGGATCGCGAACACTGAAGCTTTCTTT.

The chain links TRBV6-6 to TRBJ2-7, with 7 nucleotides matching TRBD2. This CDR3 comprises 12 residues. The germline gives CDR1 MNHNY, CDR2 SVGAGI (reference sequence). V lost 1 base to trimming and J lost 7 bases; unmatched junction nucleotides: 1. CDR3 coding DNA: TGTGCCAGCAGTTACTTGGGAGGGGAGCAGTACTTC. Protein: CASSYLGGEQYF.

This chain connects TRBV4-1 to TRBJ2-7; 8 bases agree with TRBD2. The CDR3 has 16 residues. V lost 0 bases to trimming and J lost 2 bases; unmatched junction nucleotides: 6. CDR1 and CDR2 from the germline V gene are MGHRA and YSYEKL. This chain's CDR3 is CASSQEVGTRTYEQYF. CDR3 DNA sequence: TGCGCCAGCAGCCAAGAGGTTGGGACTAGGACCTACGAGCAGTACTTC.

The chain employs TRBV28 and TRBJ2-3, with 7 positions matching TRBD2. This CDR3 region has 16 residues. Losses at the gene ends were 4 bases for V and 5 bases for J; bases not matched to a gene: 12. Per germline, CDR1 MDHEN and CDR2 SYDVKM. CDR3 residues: CASSSRAGSEGDTQYF. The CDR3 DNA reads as TGTGCCAGCAGTTCCCGAGCGGGATCCGAGGGAGATACGCAGTATTTT.